These 20 T cell receptor beta chains share one sample of origin, sequenced in a study of technical replicates of blood from several donors. TCRdb keeps only in-frame clones here, not all; method: immunoSEQ multiplex PCR. The table records under 85,000 clones, roughly 97% of them present only once. The sequencing sample was made of T cells isolated from PBMCs. These receptor sequences come from a human donor in good health.

The J gene is TRBJ2-7, the V gene TRBV10-2, with 8 bases matching TRBD1. The V and J ends lost 11 bases and 3 bases, in that order; junction bases with no gene match: 9. The CDR3 spans 13 residues. The V gene's germline CDR1 is WSHSY and CDR2 SAAADI. This chain's CDR3 is CAARGRGLYEQYF. As DNA, the CDR3 is TGCGCCGCCCGGGGCAGGGGGCTCTACGAGCAGTACTTC.

This clone was counted once. V usage is TRBV5-6 and J usage is TRBJ2-3, with 7 nucleotides matching TRBD1. With V trimmed by 1 base and J by 1 base, 9 bases remained unmatched. Germline V CDR1 and CDR2: SGHDT, YYEEEE. The CDR3 consists of 17 residues. The CDR3 DNA is TGTGCCAGCAGCTTGCCGAATCCGGGACAGCGCACAGATACGCAGTATTTT. This encodes CASSLPNPGQRTDTQYF.

The rearrangement links TRBV5-1 to TRBJ1-2; D is possibly TRBD1 (6 bases). The CDR3 is made up of 14 amino acids. V lost 3 bases, J lost 6 bases, and 15 bases lay in between. Germline V gene sequence: CDR1 SGHRS, CDR2 YFSETQ. The CDR3 coding sequence is TGCGCCAGCAGCTCGGAAAGGGGGTTCGATGGCTACACCTTC. It specifies CASSSERGFDGYTF.

The rearrangement joins TRBV7-9 to TRBJ2-1, with TRBD2 identical over 7 bases. CDR3 length: 14 amino acids. The trim removed 2 bases at V and 5 bases at J, leaving 3 bases unmatched. The germline V gene has CDR1 SEHNR and CDR2 FQNEAQ (reference sequence). The CDR3 bases are TGTGCCAGCAGCTTAAGCGGGACCGACAATGAGCAGTTCTTC. Translating it yields CASSLSGTDNEQFF.

In this sample, this clone turned up once. This sequence joins TRBV6-5 and TRBJ1-5, with a weak D call TRBD1 (6 bases). This CDR3 spans 13 amino acids. Per germline, CDR1 MNHEY and CDR2 SVGAGI. The germline V and J ends were trimmed by 6 bases and 7 bases, with 13 bases remaining between them. DNA of the CDR3: TGTGCCAGCAGCATTGACAGGACCCAGCCCCAGCATTTT. Protein product: CASSIDRTQPQHF.

The J gene is TRBJ1-2, the V gene TRBV18, with 8 bases lining up with TRBD1. There are 14 residues in the CDR3. V shed 3 bases, J shed 6 bases, and the junction held 6 bases outside the gene matches. Per germline, CDR1 KGHSH and CDR2 LQKENI. The CDR3 DNA is TGTGCCAGCTCACCCGTAGACAGGGGTGATGGCTACACCTTC. Protein product: CASSPVDRGDGYTF.

This sequence joins TRBV4-2 and TRBJ2-3; D is perhaps TRBD2 (5 bases). V was trimmed by 6 bases and J by 0 bases, leaving 25 bases between them. Germline CDR1 LGHNA, CDR2 YNFKEQ. The CDR3 spans 19 residues. Here the CDR3 reads CASRPILKGGLTSTDTQYF. In DNA, the CDR3 is TGTGCCAGCAGACCAATTCTAAAAGGCGGACTGACTAGCACAGATACGCAGTATTTT.

This chain joins TRBV6-4 and TRBJ2-7; D perhaps matches TRBD1 (6 bases). The germline V gene has CDR1 MRHNA and CDR2 SNTAGT. The V end was cut by 9 bases, the J end by 4 bases, with 22 bases between. The CDR3 runs 15 residues. The CDR3 loop is CASIKQGIRGYEQYF. The CDR3 nucleotides read TGTGCCAGTATAAAACAGGGTATTAGGGGGTACGAGCAGTACTTC.

This chain links TRBV6-5 with TRBJ1-3; 8 bases fit TRBD1. The CDR3 has 16 amino acids. V lost 2 bases and J lost 4; bases outside the gene matches: 7. Germline V CDR1 and CDR2: MNHEY, SVGAGI. The CDR3 protein is CASSYRPGQGGNTIYF. As DNA, the CDR3 is TGTGCCAGCAGTTACAGGCCCGGACAGGGAGGAAACACCATATATTTT.

This chain connects TRBV19 to TRBJ1-1; D might be TRBD1 (5 bases). The CDR3 is 13 residues long. Trimming took off 5 bases at V and 3 bases at J, with 10 bases between the two ends. Germline-derived CDR1 and CDR2 are LNHDA and SQIVND (reference sequence). The CDR3 is CASSDSRDTEAFF. In DNA, the CDR3 is TGTGCCAGTAGTGACAGTAGGGACACTGAAGCTTTCTTT.

V is TRBV6-6 and J is TRBJ2-7, with 9 positions matching TRBD1. The V gene end was trimmed by 6 bases and the J gene end by 5 bases; junction bases not matched to a gene: 11. Germline V lookup: CDR1 MNHNY, CDR2 SVGAGI (reference sequence). This CDR3 region has 15 residues. CDR3 loop: CASSLGTGPFNEQYF. The CDR3 bases are TGTGCCAGCAGCCTTGGGACAGGGCCCTTCAACGAGCAGTACTTC.

The chain links TRBV18 to TRBJ1-1, with TRBD1 identical over 7 bases. With V trimmed by 10 bases and J by 5 bases, 13 bases remained unmatched. Per germline, CDR1 KGHSH and CDR2 LQKENI. This CDR3 is built from 14 residues. CDR3 DNA sequence: TGTGCCACCCAGGGGGGAAACGGAGATACTGAAGCTTTCTTT. This sequence encodes CATQGGNGDTEAFF.

CDR3 sequence: CASSLTQGSGNTIYF. The CDR3 coding sequence is TGCGCCAGCAGCTTGACCCAGGGGTCAGGAAACACCATATATTTT. The chain recombines TRBV5-1 with TRBJ1-3; tentative D call: TRBD1 (6 bases). Germline V CDR1 and CDR2: SGHRS, YFSETQ. V lost 1 base and J lost 4, with 12 bases in between. There are 15 residues in the CDR3. The variable domain in full, with the rest retrieved from reference TRBV5-1 and TRBJ1-3, is KAGVTQTPRYLIKTRGQQVTLSCSPISGHRSVSWYQQTPGQGLQFLFEYFSETQRNKGNFPGRFSGRQFSNSRSEMNVSTLELGDSALYLCASSLTQGSGNTIYFGEGSWLTVV.

J is TRBJ1-3 and V is TRBV6-5; TRBD1 matches at 8 bases. Unmatched junction bases numbered 4, after V lost 7 bases and J lost 2 bases. Germline loops: CDR1 MNHEY, CDR2 SVGAGI. CDR3 length: 14 amino acids. CDR3 residues: CASKQGVAGNTIYF. In DNA, the CDR3 is TGTGCCAGCAAACAGGGGGTCGCTGGAAACACCATATATTTT.

CDR3 sequence: CASRSGLAGDRYEQYF. DNA of the CDR3: TGTGCCAGCAGGTCGGGACTAGCGGGAGATAGGTACGAGCAGTACTTC. The genes are TRBV5-4 and TRBJ2-7; 14 nucleotides align to TRBD2. V was clipped by 5 bases and J by 4 bases; unmatched bases: 8. CDR1 SGHNT and CDR2 YYREEE come from the germline V gene (reference sequence). The CDR3 spans 16 residues.

CDR3 protein: CASSLGGGTHTGELFF. In DNA, the CDR3 is TGTGCCAGCAGCTTAGGAGGTGGAACCCACACCGGGGAGCTGTTTTTT. The V gene is TRBV7-6, the J gene TRBJ2-2; no clear D gene. From germline, CDR1 is SGHVS and CDR2 FNYEAQ. The CDR3 consists of 16 residues. The ends were cut back, 1 base at V and 3 bases at J, with 12 bases in the middle.

This chain uses TRBV5-5 with TRBJ2-1; TRBD2 matches 12 bases. The trim removed 0 bases at V and 9 bases at J, leaving 4 bases unmatched. Germline-derived CDR1 and CDR2 are SGHKS and YYEKEE (reference sequence). This CDR3 comprises 15 residues. DNA for the CDR3: TGTGCCAGCAGCTTGGGGACTAGCGGGGCGATTGAGCAGTTCTTC. Amino acids: CASSLGTSGAIEQFF.

V is TRBV10-3 and J is TRBJ2-5; a possible D gene is TRBD2 (6 bases). Deletions cut 3 bases from V and 1 base from J, with 12 bases between. This CDR3 is built from 15 residues. The germline V gene has CDR1 ENHRY and CDR2 SYGVKD. The CDR3 DNA sequence: TGTGCCATCAGTGATTGGGGGAGGCCCCAAGAGACCCAGTACTTC. It encodes CAISDWGRPQETQYF.

The chain recombines TRBV6-5 with TRBJ2-7; 8 bases are a match to TRBD2. The germline V gene encodes CDR1 MNHEY and CDR2 SVGAGI. This CDR3 region has 15 residues. The ends lost 6 bases at V and 2 bases at J; junction bases unmatched: 9. The CDR3 DNA reads TGTGCCAGCAGCTTGGGGAGCGGGGGTGCCTACGAGCAGTACTTC. Its translation: CASSLGSGGAYEQYF.

The chain couples TRBV6-5 to TRBJ1-1; D remains unclear. Deletions cut 10 bases from V and 1 base from J, with 10 bases between. CDR1 and CDR2 (germline): MNHEY, SVGAGI. The CDR3 consists of 12 residues. The CDR3 DNA is TGTGCCACCTTTTCTTCGAACACTGAAGCTTTCTTT. It yields the protein CATFSSNTEAFF.